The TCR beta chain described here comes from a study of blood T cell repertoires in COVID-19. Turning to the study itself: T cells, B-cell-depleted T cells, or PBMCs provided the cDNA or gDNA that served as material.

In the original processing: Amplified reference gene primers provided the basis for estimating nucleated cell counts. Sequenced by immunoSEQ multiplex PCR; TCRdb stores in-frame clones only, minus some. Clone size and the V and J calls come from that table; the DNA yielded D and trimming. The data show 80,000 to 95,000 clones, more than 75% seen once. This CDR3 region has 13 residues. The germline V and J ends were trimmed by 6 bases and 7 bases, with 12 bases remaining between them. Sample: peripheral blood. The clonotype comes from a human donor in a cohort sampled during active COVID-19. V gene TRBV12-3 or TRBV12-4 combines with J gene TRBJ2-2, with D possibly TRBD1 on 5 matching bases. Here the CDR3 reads CASRRRVNGELFF. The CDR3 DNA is TGTGCCAGCAGACGCAGGGTGAACGGGGAGCTGTTTTTT.